This TCR beta chain was recorded in a study of shared clonotypes between healthy human individuals. V lost 4 bases, J lost 3 bases, and 9 bases stayed unmatched. This CDR3 contains 16 residues. Germline assignment: CDR1 SGHRS and CDR2 YFSETQ. Donors were Caucasian adults residing in Nashville, Tennessee, USA. TCRdb's table, derived via immunoSEQ multiplex PCR, lists solely in-frame clones and lacks some. The sample carries approximately 2.3 million clones, more than 80% recorded once. This chain uses TRBV5-1 with TRBJ2-5; 10 nucleotides align to TRBD2. The sample was naive CD4+ T cells from PBMCs. Regarding subset: CD45RA+ positively selected. This sequence was found in a man between 18 and 35 years old in good health. Some clones in this sample may be carry-over from other donors' samples. The CDR3 DNA follows: TGCGCCAGCAGCCCATTGACTAGCGGGTACAAAGAGACCCAGTACTTC. Translating it yields CASSPLTSGYKETQYF. The variable domain in full, with the rest retrieved from reference TRBV5-1 and TRBJ2-5, is KAGVTQTPRYLIKTRGQQVTLSCSPISGHRSVSWYQQTPGQGLQFLFEYFSETQRNKGNFPGRFSGRQFSNSRSEMNVSTLELGDSALYLCASSPLTSGYKETQYFGPGTRLLVL.